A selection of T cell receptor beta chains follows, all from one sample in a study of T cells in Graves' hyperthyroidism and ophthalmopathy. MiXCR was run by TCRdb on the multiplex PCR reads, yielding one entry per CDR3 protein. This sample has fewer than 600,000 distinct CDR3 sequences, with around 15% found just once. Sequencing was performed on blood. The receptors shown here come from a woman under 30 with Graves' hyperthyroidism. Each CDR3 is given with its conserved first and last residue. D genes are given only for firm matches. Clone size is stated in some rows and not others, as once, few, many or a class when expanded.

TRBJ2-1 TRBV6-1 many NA TGTGCCAGCAGTGCATCGGGTCCTAGAAGCCCCTACAATGAGCAGTTCTTC CASSASGPRSPYNEQFF
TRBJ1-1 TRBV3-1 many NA TGTGCCAGCAGCCAGAGAGGGCAGCTTGAAGCTTTCTTT CASSQRGQLEAFF
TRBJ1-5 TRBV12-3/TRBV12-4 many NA TGTGCCAGCAGTTGGTACAGGCCCCCCCAGCCCCAGCATTTT CASSWYRPPQPQHF
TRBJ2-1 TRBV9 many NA TGTGCCAGCAGCGTAGAGGTTCGGGATGAGCAGTTCTTC CASSVEVRDEQFF
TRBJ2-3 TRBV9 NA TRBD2 TGTGCCAGCAGCGTAGGGACTAGGAGCCCAGATACGCAGTATTTT CASSVGTRSPDTQYF
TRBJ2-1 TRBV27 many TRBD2 TGTGCCAGCAGTCTTGAGCGGGAGACCTACAATGAGCAGTTCTTC CASSLERETYNEQFF
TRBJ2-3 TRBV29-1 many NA TGCAGCGTTGAATCTCAGGGGTCGGTAGATACGCAGTATTTT CSVESQGSVDTQYF
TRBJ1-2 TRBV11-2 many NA TGTGCCAGCAGCCCCCCGGACAGCGAGCCCTATGGCTACACCTTC CASSPPDSEPYGYTF
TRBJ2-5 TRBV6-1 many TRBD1 TGTGCCAGCAGTATCCGACAGGGGACCCAGTACTTC CASSIRQGTQYF
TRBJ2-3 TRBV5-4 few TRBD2 TGTGCCAGCAGCTTGGCCTGGCGGGGGGAGGGGGGATCGCAGTATTTT CASSLAWRGEGGSQYF
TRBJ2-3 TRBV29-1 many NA TGCAGCGTTGAGTGGGGGGATACGCAGTATTTT CSVEWGDTQYF
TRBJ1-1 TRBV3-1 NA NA TGTGCCAGCAGCCAAGACCCAGGGGAGGACACTGAAGCTTTCTTT CASSQDPGEDTEAFF
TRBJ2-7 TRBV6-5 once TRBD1 TGTGCCAGCAGTTCCGACAGGGGGCTCGAATCCGAGCAGTACTTC CASSSDRGLESEQYF
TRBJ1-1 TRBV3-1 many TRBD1 TGTGCCAGCAGCCACGTAAAGACAGGGGATTGGGCAAACACTGAAGCTTTCTTT CASSHVKTGDWANTEAFF
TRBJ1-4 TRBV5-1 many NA TGCGCCAGCACCCGCGGCCAGGGGAATGAAAAACTGTTTTTT CASTRGQGNEKLFF
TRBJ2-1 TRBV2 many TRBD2 TGTGCCAGCAGATTCACGCTCCCACCGGGACTAGCGGGGTTTGTTGAGCAGTTCTTC CASRFTLPPGLAGFVEQFF
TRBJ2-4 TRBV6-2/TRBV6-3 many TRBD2 TGTGCCAGCGGATTAGCGGGAGCCAAAAACATTCAGTACTTC CASGLAGAKNIQYF
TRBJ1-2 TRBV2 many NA TGTGCCAGCCGTGAGGGTCCGGGGAGCCAGTCTGGCTACACCTTC CASREGPGSQSGYTF
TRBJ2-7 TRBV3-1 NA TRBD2 TGTGCCAGCAGACCTGACTGGCGGGAGGACTACGAGCAGTACTTC CASRPDWREDYEQYF
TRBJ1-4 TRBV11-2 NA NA TGTGCCAGCAGCTTGGAATGGGGAGATGAAAAACTGTTTTTT CASSLEWGDEKLFF
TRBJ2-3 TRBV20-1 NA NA TGCAGTGCTAGAGATCATCTAACGGGTCTAAAAGATACGCAGTATTTT CSARDHLTGLKDTQYF
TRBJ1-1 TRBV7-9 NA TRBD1 TGTGCCAGCAGCTTAGAGGACAGGGGGAGGAACACTGAAGCTTTCTTT CASSLEDRGRNTEAFF
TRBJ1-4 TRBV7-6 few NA TGTGCCAGCAGCTTAGGTTACAGAGATGAAAAACTGTTTTTT CASSLGYRDEKLFF
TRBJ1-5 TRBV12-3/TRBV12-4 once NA TGTGCCAGCAGTTTATTGACAGGACCCAATCAGCCCCAGCATTTT CASSLLTGPNQPQHF
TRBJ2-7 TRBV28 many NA TGTGCCAGCCATGGGGGCACCTACGAGCAGTACTTC CASHGGTYEQYF
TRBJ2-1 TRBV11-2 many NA TGTGCCAGCATGATCAAGAGCTCCTACAATGAGCAGTTCTTC CASMIKSSYNEQFF
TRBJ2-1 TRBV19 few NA TGTGCCAGTACTCTTGGAGTTGGGAATGAGCAGTTCTTC CASTLGVGNEQFF
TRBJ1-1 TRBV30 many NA TGTGCCTGGAGTTCAGGGAAACACCCCCGTCTAGGAATCACTGAAGCTTTCTTT CAWSSGKHPRLGITEAFF
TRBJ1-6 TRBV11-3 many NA TGTGCCAGCAGTAGATCCTCCTATAATTCACCCCTCCACTTT CASSRSSYNSPLHF
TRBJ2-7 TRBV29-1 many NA TGCAGCGTTATCCAGGGGAGACTAGAGGGTGGTGAGCAGTACTTC CSVIQGRLEGGEQYF
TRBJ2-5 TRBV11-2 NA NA TGTGCCAGCAGCCAAGCAGGGCTTAGCAGAGGGGGGGTCGAGACCCAGTACTTC CASSQAGLSRGGVETQYF
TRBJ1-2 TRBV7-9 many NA TGTGCCAGCAGCTTCGACATGTATGGCTACACCTTC CASSFDMYGYTF
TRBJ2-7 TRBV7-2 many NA TGTGCCAGCAGCCGCCACCCGGACAGCTTCTTCTACGAGCAGTACTTC CASSRHPDSFFYEQYF
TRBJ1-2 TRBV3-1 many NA TGTGCCAGCAGCCAGGTACCGGGCGGCTACACCTTC CASSQVPGGYTF
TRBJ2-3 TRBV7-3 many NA TGTGCCAGCAGCTACAACGGGGAGGATACGCAGTATTTT CASSYNGEDTQYF
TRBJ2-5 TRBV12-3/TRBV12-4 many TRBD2 TGTGCCAGCAGTTTGGGACTAGCTAGGGAGACCCAGTACTTC CASSLGLARETQYF
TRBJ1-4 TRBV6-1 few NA TGTGCCAGCAAGGGCGGCAGTGCTGAACCTCACTTGTACCGCGGTGAAAAACTGTTTTTT CASKGGSAEPHLYRGEKLFF
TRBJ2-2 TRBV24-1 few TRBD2 TGTGCCACCGGGGGGGGGGTGAGCGGGAGGGCCATCAACACCGGGGAGCTGTTTTTT CATGGGVSGRAINTGELFF
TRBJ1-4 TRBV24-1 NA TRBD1 TGTGCCACCAGTGATCACCGGGACAGGGGCACCCCTGAAAAACTGTTTTTT CATSDHRDRGTPEKLFF
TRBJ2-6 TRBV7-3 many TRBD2 TGTGCCAGCAGCTTAAGGCCTCCCTGGACTAGCGGGAGTAAGGGCCCCGGGGCCAACGTCCTGACTTTC CASSLRPPWTSGSKGPGANVLTF
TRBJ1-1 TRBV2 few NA TGTGCCAGCAATGAAGGTATGGGCACTGAAGCTTTCTTT CASNEGMGTEAFF
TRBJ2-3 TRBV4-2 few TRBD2 TGTGCCAGCAGCCAGGCCGGGACTAGCGGGAATAATACGCAGTATTTT CASSQAGTSGNNTQYF
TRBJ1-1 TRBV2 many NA TGTGCCAGCGGGGACCCGGACACTGAAGCTTTCTTT CASGDPDTEAFF
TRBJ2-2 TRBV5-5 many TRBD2 TGTGCCAGCAGCTTGTTTCTAGCGGGAGAGACCGGGGAGCTGTTTTTT CASSLFLAGETGELFF
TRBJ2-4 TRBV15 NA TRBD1 TGTGCCACCAGCAGACGAGGGCTGGGACAGGGGGGGAGCATTCAGTACTTC CATSRRGLGQGGSIQYF
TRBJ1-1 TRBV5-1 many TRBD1 TGCGCCAGCAGCTGGGGACAGGGAGTCGGCACTGAAGCTTTCTTT CASSWGQGVGTEAFF
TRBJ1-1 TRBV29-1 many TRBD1 TGCAGCACCCCGGGACAGACGAACACTGAAGCTTTCTTT CSTPGQTNTEAFF
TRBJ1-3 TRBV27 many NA TGTGCCAGCAGTACTGGATACTCTGGAAACACCATATATTTT CASSTGYSGNTIYF
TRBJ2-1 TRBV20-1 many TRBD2 TGCAGTGCTATCAGCGGGAGCACATCCAATGAGCAGTTCTTC CSAISGSTSNEQFF
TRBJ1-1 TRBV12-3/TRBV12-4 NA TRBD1 TGTGCCAGCAGGCCGGGACAGGGGGAGAGCACTGAAGCTTTCTTT CASRPGQGESTEAFF
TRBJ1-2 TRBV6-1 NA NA TGTGCCAGCAGGACTACAGGGAACTATGGCTACACCTTC CASRTTGNYGYTF
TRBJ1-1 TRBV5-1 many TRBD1 TGCGCCAGCAGTGTTCTCGGACAGGGGGCTTACACTGAAGCTTTCTTT CASSVLGQGAYTEAFF
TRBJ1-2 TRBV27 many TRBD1 TGTGCCAGCAGCGAATTGACAGGGGGCCGATATGGCTACACCTTC CASSELTGGRYGYTF
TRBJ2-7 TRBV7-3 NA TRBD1 TGTGCCAGCAGCACCAGGGGGCACCCGGGACAGTTCTACGAGCAGTACTTC CASSTRGHPGQFYEQYF
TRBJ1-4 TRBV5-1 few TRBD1 TGCGCCAGCAGCTCCCCAGGGGGGCAACGAACCGCTAATGAAAAACTGTTTTTT CASSSPGGQRTANEKLFF
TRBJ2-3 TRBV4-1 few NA TGCGCCAGCAGCGCAGGCCAAGCGGTAGATACGCAGTATTTT CASSAGQAVDTQYF
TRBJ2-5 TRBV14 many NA TGTGCCAGCAGCAGAAAAAACACTAGGGTAAAGACCCAGTACTTC CASSRKNTRVKTQYF
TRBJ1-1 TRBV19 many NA TGTGCCAGTAGTATGATGCAGGGGCCGGTTATGAACACTGAAGCTTTCTTT CASSMMQGPVMNTEAFF
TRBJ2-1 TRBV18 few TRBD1 TGTGCCAGCTCACCGGCCCCGGGACAGGGGGCGCTGGATGAGCAGTTCTTC CASSPAPGQGALDEQFF
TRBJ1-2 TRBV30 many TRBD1 TGTGCCTGGAGTCGACGAGGGACAGGGACTTTTGGCTACACCTTC CAWSRRGTGTFGYTF